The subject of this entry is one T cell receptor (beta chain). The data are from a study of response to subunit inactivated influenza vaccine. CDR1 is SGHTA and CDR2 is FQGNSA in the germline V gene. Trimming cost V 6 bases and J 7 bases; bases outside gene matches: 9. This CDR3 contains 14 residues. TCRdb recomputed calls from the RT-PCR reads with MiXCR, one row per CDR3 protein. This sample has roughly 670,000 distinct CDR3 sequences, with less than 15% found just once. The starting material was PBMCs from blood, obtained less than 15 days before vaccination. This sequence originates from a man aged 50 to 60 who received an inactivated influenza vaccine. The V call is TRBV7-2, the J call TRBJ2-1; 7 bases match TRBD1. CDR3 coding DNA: TGTGCCAGCAGGAGGGGACAGAATCGGAATGAGCAGTTCTTC. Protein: CASRRGQNRNEQFF.